This T cell receptor (beta chain) is drawn from a study of CD8+CD57+ T cells in acquired aplastic anemia. Template material for TCR beta VDJ and CDR3 profiling consisted of genomic DNA. TCRdb independently ran MiXCR on the reads; one entry per CDR3 protein. Of about 120,000 distinct CDR3 sequences listed, 50% to 70% are singletons. This CDR3 contains 15 residues. From germline, CDR1 is SGHAT and CDR2 FQNNGV. V shed 5 bases and J shed 7 bases, with 19 bases lying between them. Sequencing involved patients with CD8+CD57+ cell expansion previously shown by flow cytometry. The chain recombines TRBV11-2 with TRBJ2-3; D is perhaps TRBD2 (5 bases). The sequence was collected from a human donor with aplastic anemia. The sequencing sample was made of sorted CD4+, CD8+, or CD8+CD57+ T cells (not recorded which) from PBMCs. The CDR3 DNA reads TGTGCCAGCAGCCCCTCGCGAGGGAGTGGGTATACGCAGTATTTT. Its translation is CASSPSRGSGYTQYF.